Below, 28 T cell receptor beta chains from the same sample are listed, as sequenced in a study of technical replicates of blood from several donors. Sequenced by immunoSEQ multiplex PCR; TCRdb stores in-frame clones only, minus some. The table records some 87,000 clones, about 97% of them present only once. Material for sequencing was T cells isolated from PBMCs. These receptors were taken from a human donor in good health.

The V and J genes are TRBV4-1 and TRBJ1-1; 9 bases map to TRBD1. CDR1 is MGHRA, CDR2 YSYEKL, per germline. Germline trimming cut 4 bases from V and 1 base from J; bases unmatched to any gene: 13. The CDR3 extends over 18 amino acids. The CDR3 loop is CASSRVAGQGIKNTEAFF. CDR3 in DNA: TGCGCCAGCAGCCGAGTGGCGGGACAGGGTATAAAGAACACTGAAGCTTTCTTT.

The rearrangement joins TRBV7-2 to TRBJ1-5, with 8 positions matching TRBD1. The V segment lost 5 bases and the J segment 0 bases; nucleotides outside the gene matches: 9. The germline V gene has CDR1 SGHTA and CDR2 FQGNSA. This CDR3 contains 17 residues. This chain's CDR3 is CASSQGQGQYSNQPQHF. DNA for the CDR3: TGTGCCAGCAGCCAAGGACAGGGACAGTATAGCAATCAGCCCCAGCATTTT.

The chain carries TRBV7-6 and TRBJ1-4; 9 bases fit TRBD1. Trimming cost V 3 bases and J 6 bases; bases outside gene matches: 2. Germline loops: CDR1 SGHVS, CDR2 FNYEAQ. This CDR3 contains 14 residues. CDR3: CASSFTGGDEKLFF. The CDR3 DNA sequence: TGTGCCAGCAGCTTTACAGGGGGCGATGAAAAACTGTTTTTT.

The rearrangement uses TRBV11-3 and TRBJ2-2, with 11 nucleotides matching TRBD2. The CDR3 sequence is 15 residues long. Germline V gene sequence: CDR1 SGHNT, CDR2 YENEEA. V lost 4 bases to trimming and J lost 3 bases; unmatched junction nucleotides: 1. The CDR3 DNA is TGTGCCAGCAGCTCGGGACTAGCGGACACCGGGGAGCTGTTTTTT. Protein: CASSSGLADTGELFF.

The chain is built from TRBV27 and TRBJ1-2, with D possibly being TRBD1 (5 bases). The CDR3 covers 15 residues. CDR1 MNHEY and CDR2 SMNVEV come from the germline V gene (reference sequence). With 5 bases removed from V and 0 bases from J, the gap between germline ends came to 13 bases. CDR3 amino acids: CASSGGLLANYGYTF. In nucleotides, the CDR3 is TGTGCCAGCAGTGGGGGACTGTTAGCTAACTATGGCTACACCTTC.

V and J are TRBV7-9 and TRBJ1-1; TRBD1 matches 9 bases. V was pared by 5 bases and J by 4 bases, with 17 bases of the junction left unmatched. The CDR3 is 18 residues long. Germline-derived CDR1 and CDR2 are SEHNR and FQNEAQ (reference sequence). CDR3 loop: CASSPIGGQGMSSTEAFF. In nucleotides, the CDR3 is TGTGCCAGCAGCCCTATAGGGGGACAGGGAATGAGCAGCACTGAAGCTTTCTTT.

As DNA, the CDR3 is TGTGCCAGCAGCCTCAGCGTTTACAACACTGAAGCTTTCTTT. Protein sequence: CASSLSVYNTEAFF. This rearrangement joins TRBV7-8 to TRBJ1-1; D is unclear. Germline CDR1 and CDR2: SGHVS and FQNEAQ. With 5 bases removed from V and 2 bases from J, the gap between germline ends came to 12 bases. This CDR3 spans 14 amino acids.

This chain joins TRBV28 and TRBJ2-3, with D tentatively TRBD2 (5 bases). V was shortened by 6 bases and J by 5 bases, with 18 bases between the two germline ends. Per the germline V gene, CDR1 is MDHEN and CDR2 is SYDVKM. The CDR3 is 15 amino acids. CDR3 sequence (DNA): TGTGCCAGCAGCTCTGGAGGAGTTATCGGAGATACGCAGTATTTT. It is translated as CASSSGGVIGDTQYF.

The chain carries TRBV6-1 and TRBJ1-1; 7 bases are a match to TRBD1. The CDR3 is 14 amino acids. V shed 1 base, J shed 4 bases, and the junction held 3 bases outside the gene matches. Germline lookup yields CDR1 MNHNS and CDR2 SASEGT. CDR3 residues: CASSEDRGSTEAFF. As DNA, the CDR3 is TGTGCCAGCAGTGAAGACAGGGGAAGCACTGAAGCTTTCTTT.

The chain is built from TRBV4-2 and TRBJ2-1, with 9 nucleotides matching TRBD1. The J segment lost 7 bases and the V segment lost 4 bases, leaving 5 bases of the junction unmatched. The CDR3 runs 14 residues. CDR1 is LGHNA, CDR2 YNFKEQ, per germline. This CDR3 is CASSPKGQGNEQFF. Here the CDR3 DNA reads TGTGCCAGCAGCCCTAAGGGACAGGGAAATGAGCAGTTCTTC.

The CDR3 DNA is TGTGCCAGCAGCTCTCGAGGTAATGAGCAGTTCTTC. Translation gives CASSSRGNEQFF. The rearrangement joins TRBV7-9 to TRBJ2-1, with D hard to call. V was trimmed by 4 bases and J by 7 bases, leaving 8 bases between them. The length of the CDR3 is 12 residues. Germline-derived CDR1 and CDR2 are SEHNR and FQNEAQ (reference sequence).

The V gene is TRBV6-5, the J gene TRBJ1-1, with 7 positions matching TRBD1. Trimming cost V 6 bases and J 4 bases; bases outside gene matches: 8. The CDR3 consists of 14 residues. Germline V gene lookup returns CDR1 MNHEY and CDR2 SVGAGI. CDR3 in amino acids: CASRRQGLSTEAFF. The DNA of the CDR3 is TGTGCCAGCAGGAGACAGGGTTTAAGCACTGAAGCTTTCTTT.

The CDR3 nucleotides are TGCGCCAGCAGCTTGGCCTCTAGCGGGAGCACAGATACGCAGTATTTT. Amino acid sequence: CASSLASSGSTDTQYF. The rearrangement links TRBV5-1 to TRBJ2-3; 8 nucleotides align to TRBD2. After removal of 0 bases from V and 0 bases from J, the junction contained 3 bases not matched to a gene. This CDR3 is built from 16 residues. The V gene's germline CDR1 is SGHRS and CDR2 YFSETQ.

The gene calls are TRBV6-1 and TRBJ1-1; TRBD1 aligns across 8 bases. The germline V gene encodes CDR1 MNHNS and CDR2 SASEGT. This CDR3 has 12 residues. The V segment lost 6 bases and the J segment 11 bases; nucleotides outside the gene matches: 8. DNA for the CDR3: TGTGCCAGCAGAAACGTGAGGGACAGGGCTTTCTTT. This encodes CASRNVRDRAFF.

The sample holds one count of this clone. This sequence joins TRBV5-1 and TRBJ1-4; 7 bases align to TRBD1. Trimming at V came to 4 bases and at J to 5 bases, leaving 5 bases not matched to a gene. This CDR3 comprises 14 residues. Germline V lookup: CDR1 SGHRS, CDR2 YFSETQ. The CDR3 here is CASSLRQGNEKLFF. The DNA of the CDR3 is TGCGCCAGCAGCCTCAGACAGGGCAATGAAAAACTGTTTTTT.

This chain joins TRBV6-6 and TRBJ1-2; the D gene is possibly TRBD1 (5 bases). CDR1 is MNHNY and CDR2 is SVGAGI in the germline V gene (reference sequence). The CDR3 has 15 residues. V lost 4 bases, J lost 8 bases, and 20 bases lay in between. This CDR3 reads CASSWGRGGEEGYTF. The CDR3 DNA is TGTGCCAGCAGTTGGGGCCGGGGAGGGGAAGAGGGCTACACCTTC.

V gene TRBV5-6 combines with J gene TRBJ1-4, with D tentatively TRBD1 (5 bases). V shed 0 bases and J shed 3 bases, with 6 bases lying between them. The CDR3 has 14 residues. In germline, CDR1 is SGHDT, CDR2 YYEEEE. The DNA of the CDR3 is TGTGCCAGCAGCTTGGGACAGCCTAATGAAAAACTGTTTTTT. It encodes CASSLGQPNEKLFF.

The sample holds one count of this clone. The V and J genes are TRBV11-2 and TRBJ1-2, with 8 bases fitting TRBD1. V lost 7 bases, J lost 10 bases, and 5 bases stayed unmatched. CDR3 length: 11 residues. Looked up from germline, CDR1 is SGHAT and CDR2 is FQNNGV. This CDR3 is CASIDRGDYTF. Written as DNA, the CDR3 is TGTGCCAGCATCGACAGGGGAGACTACACCTTC.

The rearrangement links TRBV30 to TRBJ1-5; no clear D gene. Trimming removed 5 bases from V and 6 bases from J, with 14 bases in between. The V gene's germline CDR1 is GTSNPN and CDR2 SVGIG (reference sequence). CDR3 length: 13 amino acids. CDR3 nucleotide sequence: TGTGCCTGGTCCTCTTCTGGGAGTCAGCCCCAGCATTTT. Its protein product is CAWSSSGSQPQHF.

This chain connects TRBV28 to TRBJ2-7; 8 bases match TRBD1. CDR1 and CDR2 (germline): MDHEN, SYDVKM. Trimming cost V 6 bases and J 3 bases; bases outside gene matches: 4. This CDR3 spans 13 amino acids. For the CDR3, the DNA is TGTGCCAGCAGCAGGGGACAGGTCTACGAGCAGTACTTC. Translation: CASSRGQVYEQYF.

The chain uses TRBV4-1 and TRBJ1-1; TRBD1 aligns across 7 bases. The CDR3 totals 18 residues. V lost 0 bases to trimming and J lost 10 bases; unmatched junction nucleotides: 20. Germline V gene data show CDR1 as MGHRA and CDR2 as YSYEKL. CDR3: CASSQDRGTGTGVLRAFF. CDR3 nucleotide sequence: TGCGCCAGCAGCCAAGATCGCGGGACGGGCACAGGGGTATTAAGAGCTTTCTTT.

V is TRBV5-4 and J is TRBJ2-3; tentative D call: TRBD2 (6 bases). The CDR3 length is 17 residues. Trimming pared 3 bases from V and 2 bases from J, leaving 19 bases between. Germline V gene lookup returns CDR1 SGHNT and CDR2 YYREEE (reference sequence). The CDR3 region has the DNA TGTGCCAGCAGCTGGGGCATGGTGGGGGGTGCCACAGATACGCAGTATTTT. The encoded protein is CASSWGMVGGATDTQYF. Full variable domain (rest looked up from reference TRBV5-4 and TRBJ2-3): ETGVTQSPTHLIKTRGQQVTLRCSSQSGHNTVSWYQQALGQGPQFIFQYYREEENGRGNFPPRFSGLQFPNYSSELNVNALELDDSALYLCASSWGMVGGATDTQYFGPGTRLTVL.

Only one count was recorded for this clone. The rearrangement joins TRBV5-1 to TRBJ1-4; D is undetermined. CDR1 SGHRS and CDR2 YFSETQ come from the germline V gene. The CDR3 is made up of 13 amino acids. V was shortened by 2 bases and J by 5 bases, with 7 bases between the two germline ends. CDR3 nucleotides: TGCGCCAGCAGCTTATGGCCCAATGAAAAACTGTTTTTT. It codes for CASSLWPNEKLFF. Full variable domain (rest looked up from reference TRBV5-1 and TRBJ1-4): KAGVTQTPRYLIKTRGQQVTLSCSPISGHRSVSWYQQTPGQGLQFLFEYFSETQRNKGNFPGRFSGRQFSNSRSEMNVSTLELGDSALYLCASSLWPNEKLFFGSGTQLSVL.

The chain combines TRBV6-5 with TRBJ1-1; 10 nucleotides agree with TRBD1. Germline CDR1 MNHEY, CDR2 SVGAGI. This CDR3 spans 16 amino acids. J gave up 5 bases and V 2 bases, and 8 bases lay outside the gene matches. The CDR3 coding sequence is TGTGCCAGCAGTTACCCCCGGACAGGGGGAGGAACTGAAGCTTTCTTT. Protein: CASSYPRTGGGTEAFF.

The CDR3 bases are TGTGCCTGGAGTGCAGACCTCCCCTGGACTAGCGGGCGAAGCACAGATACGCAGTATTTT. The encoded protein is CAWSADLPWTSGRSTDTQYF. The V gene is TRBV30, the J gene TRBJ2-3; TRBD2 aligns across 11 bases. This CDR3 region has 20 residues. The junction had 15 bases not matched to a gene; V was cut back by 1 base and J by 0 bases. The germline gives CDR1 GTSNPN, CDR2 SVGIG (reference sequence).

The chain couples TRBV2 to TRBJ2-2; D gene ambiguous. Germline V gene data show CDR1 as SNHLY and CDR2 as FYNNEI. The CDR3 contains 13 residues. Trimming pared 3 bases from V and 4 bases from J, leaving 6 bases between. CDR3 protein: CASSDRSTGELFF. In nucleotides, the CDR3 is TGTGCCAGCAGTGACAGGTCCACCGGGGAGCTGTTTTTT.

V is TRBV4-1 and J is TRBJ2-1, with 8 nucleotides matching TRBD1. This CDR3 comprises 15 residues. The V gene end was trimmed by 1 base and the J gene end by 15 bases; junction bases not matched to a gene: 14. Germline lookup yields CDR1 MGHRA and CDR2 YSYEKL. This CDR3 is CASSQAPQGALPWFF. The CDR3 DNA reads as TGCGCCAGCAGCCAAGCCCCCCAGGGGGCACTCCCCTGGTTCTTC.

V gene TRBV7-6 combines with J gene TRBJ1-5; 8 nucleotides align to TRBD1. Looked up from germline, CDR1 is SGHVS and CDR2 is FNYEAQ. V was clipped by 0 bases and J by 6 bases; unmatched bases: 7. This CDR3 spans 16 amino acids. As DNA, the CDR3 is TGTGCCAGCAGCTTAGCCGGACAGGGAAGAGGTCAGCCCCAGCATTTT. It is translated as CASSLAGQGRGQPQHF.